This T cell receptor beta chain was found in a study of blood T cell repertoires in COVID-19. On the study more broadly: Samples taken during acute and convalescent COVID-19 were collected in the United States, Italy and Spain. From T cells, B-cell-depleted T cells, or PBMCs came the material, which was cDNA or gDNA.

This CDR3 contains 16 residues. Germline V CDR1 and CDR2: SGHTA, FQGNSA. Trimming removed 1 base from V and 1 base from J; junction bases left unmatched: 5. Per the original data handling: Reference gene primer amplification in the assay estimated nucleated cell counts. The protocol was immunoSEQ multiplex PCR, while the TCRdb copy is restricted to in-frame clones and leaves out a portion. V, J and clone size were drawn from that table, and D and trimming were deduced from the DNA. Among 150,000 to 200,000 clones, roughly nine tenths were seen once, and the ten largest hold about 2%. This receptor was taken from a man between 65 and 80 years old with active or convalescent COVID-19. This chain links TRBV7-2 with TRBJ1-1; TRBD1 agrees at 8 bases. Specimen: peripheral blood. CDR3: CASSLVGRGRNTEAFF. DNA for the CDR3: TGTGCCAGCAGCTTAGTTGGCAGGGGGCGGAACACTGAAGCTTTCTTT.